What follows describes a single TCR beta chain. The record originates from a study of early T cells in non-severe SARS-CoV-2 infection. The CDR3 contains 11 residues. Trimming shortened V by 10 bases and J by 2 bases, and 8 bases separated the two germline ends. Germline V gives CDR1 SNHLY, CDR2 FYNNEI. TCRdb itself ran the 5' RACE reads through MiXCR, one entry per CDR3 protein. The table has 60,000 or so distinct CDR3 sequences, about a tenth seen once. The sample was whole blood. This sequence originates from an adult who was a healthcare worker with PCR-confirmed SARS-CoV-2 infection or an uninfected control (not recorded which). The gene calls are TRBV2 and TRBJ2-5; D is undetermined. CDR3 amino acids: CATSRQETQYF. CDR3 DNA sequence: TGTGCCACCTCGAGGCAAGAGACCCAGTACTTC.